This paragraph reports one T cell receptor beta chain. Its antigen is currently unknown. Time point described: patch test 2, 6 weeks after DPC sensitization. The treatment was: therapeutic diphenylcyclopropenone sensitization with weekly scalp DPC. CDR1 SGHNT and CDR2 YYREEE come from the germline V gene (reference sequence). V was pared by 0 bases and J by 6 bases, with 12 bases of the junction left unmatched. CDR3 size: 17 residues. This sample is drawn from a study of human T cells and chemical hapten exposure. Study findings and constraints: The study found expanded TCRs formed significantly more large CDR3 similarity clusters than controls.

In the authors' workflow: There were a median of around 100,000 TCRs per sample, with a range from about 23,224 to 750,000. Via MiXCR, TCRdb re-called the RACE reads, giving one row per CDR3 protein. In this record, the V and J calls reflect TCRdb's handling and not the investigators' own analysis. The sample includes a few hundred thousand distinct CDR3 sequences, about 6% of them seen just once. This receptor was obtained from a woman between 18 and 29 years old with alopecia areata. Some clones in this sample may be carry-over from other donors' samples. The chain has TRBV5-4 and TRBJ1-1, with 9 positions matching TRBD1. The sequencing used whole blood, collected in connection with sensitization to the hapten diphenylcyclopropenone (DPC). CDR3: CASSLALLQGAPAEAFF. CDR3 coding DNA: TGTGCCAGCAGCTTGGCCCTATTACAGGGGGCGCCTGCTGAAGCTTTCTTT. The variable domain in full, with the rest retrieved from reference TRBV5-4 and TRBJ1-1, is ETGVTQSPTHLIKTRGQQVTLRCSSQSGHNTVSWYQQALGQGPQFIFQYYREEENGRGNFPPRFSGLQFPNYSSELNVNALELDDSALYLCASSLALLQGAPAEAFFGQGTRLTVV.